These 20 T cell receptor beta chains were sequenced from one sample in a study of CD8 T cells in ankylosing spondylitis. MiXCR was run by TCRdb on the 5' RACE reads, yielding one entry per CDR3 protein. The table lists tens of thousands of distinct CDR3 sequences, roughly 9% of them singletons. Antigens of these TCRs are unknown. Study-wide findings and caveats: In ankylosing spondylitis blood, a motif of eight highly homologous TCR beta variants appeared characteristic.

Material: blood, either unsorted or a sorted T cell fraction (not recorded which). The receptors derive from a male donor with ankylosing spondylitis.

This clonotype was recorded at least ten times. The chain joins TRBV10-2 to TRBJ2-7; D is uncertain. With 2 bases removed from V and 6 bases from J, the gap between germline ends came to 20 bases. Germline CDR1 and CDR2: WSHSY and SAAADI. The CDR3 is 16 residues long. This chain's CDR3 is CASSETRDFPKGEQYV. CDR3 bases: TGCGCCAGCAGTGAGACAAGGGATTTCCCAAAGGGCGAGCAGTACGTC.

The rearrangement joins TRBV12-3 or TRBV12-4 to TRBJ2-1; D not resolved. V was clipped by 4 bases and J by 15 bases, with 19 bases between them. This CDR3 has 13 amino acids. The CDR3 region is CASSWLLLDQPFF. The CDR3 DNA is TGTGCCAGCAGTTGGTTATTATTGGACCAGCCGTTCTTC.

In its sample, this clonotype was seen a few times. V is TRBV12-3 or TRBV12-4 and J is TRBJ2-7; D not certain. The CDR3 totals 12 residues. The V end lost 5 bases, the J end lost 2 bases, and 7 bases lay between the germline ends. The CDR3 region has the DNA TGTGCCAGCAGTCCCGCCGCCTACGAGCAGTACTTC. Protein: CASSPAAYEQYF.

The chain employs TRBV11-2 and TRBJ2-4; the D is unclear. The CDR3 extends over 17 amino acids. Trimming left V 5 bases short and J 2 bases short, with 19 bases between. The germline V gene has CDR1 SGHAT and CDR2 FQNNGV. The CDR3 nucleotides are TGTGCCAGCAGCCCAGCCCCCTTAGTAGGGACCAAAAACATTCAGTACTTC. Translating it yields CASSPAPLVGTKNIQYF.

This clonotype was counted between two and nine times. V usage is TRBV11-2 and J usage is TRBJ2-3; D unresolved. The V end was cut by 2 bases, the J end by 2 bases, with 8 bases between. The CDR3 is 14 residues long. The germline gives CDR1 SGHAT, CDR2 FQNNGV. DNA of the CDR3: TGTGCCAGCAGCTTATGGGCCCCCACAGATACGCAGTATTTT. Translating it yields CASSLWAPTDTQYF.

The chain is built from TRBV19 and TRBJ1-2; TRBD1 might be the D (5 bases). The CDR3 sequence is 13 residues long. Germline V CDR1 and CDR2: LNHDA, SQIVND (reference sequence). V gave up 5 bases and J gave up 4 bases, with 11 bases separating them. The CDR3 is CASSAGLAYGYTF. The CDR3 DNA reads as TGTGCCAGTAGTGCAGGGTTAGCCTATGGCTACACCTTC. The entire variable domain, with the rest obtained from reference TRBV19 and TRBJ1-2, is as follows: DGGITQSPKYLFRKEGQNVTLSCEQNLNHDAMYWYRQDPGQGLRLIYYSQIVNDFQKGDIAEGYSVSREKKESFPLTVTSAQKNPTAFYLCASSAGLAYGYTFGSGTRLTVV.

Here the CDR3 reads CASSIGPAPGPEKLFF. CDR3 coding DNA: TGTGCCAGCAGCATCGGCCCGGCCCCTGGCCCGGAAAAACTGTTTTTT. The rearrangement links TRBV7-6 to TRBJ1-4; D is undetermined. CDR3 length: 16 amino acids. CDR1 and CDR2 (germline): SGHVS, FNYEAQ. Trimming shortened V by 5 bases and J by 8 bases, and 21 bases separated the two germline ends.

This clonotype was observed a few times. The CDR3 DNA reads as TGTGCCAGCAGCTTAGGATATGGGACTGCGAACACCGGGGAGCTGTTTTTT. Its translation: CASSLGYGTANTGELFF. The chain employs TRBV7-9 and TRBJ2-2; D might be TRBD2 (6 bases). This CDR3 comprises 17 residues. Germline CDR1 reads SEHNR; CDR2 reads FQNEAQ (reference sequence). V lost 1 base and J 0 bases, leaving 12 bases between the germline ends.

This clonotype was counted a few times. V usage is TRBV29-1 and J usage is TRBJ1-2; 7 nucleotides line up with TRBD1. Germline-derived CDR1 and CDR2 are SQVTM and ANQGSEA. V was pared by 5 bases and J by 4 bases, with 4 bases of the junction left unmatched. This CDR3 contains 12 residues. This chain's CDR3 is CSVPQGIYGYTF. The CDR3 nucleotides read TGCAGCGTTCCACAGGGGATCTATGGCTACACCTTC.

The J gene is TRBJ1-2, the V gene TRBV7-8; 7 bases are a match to TRBD1. The CDR3 is made up of 12 amino acids. J gave up 8 bases and V 3 bases, and 3 bases lay outside the gene matches. Germline V gene sequence: CDR1 SGHVS, CDR2 FQNEAQ. The CDR3 region is CASSLTGIGYTF. CDR3 coding DNA: TGTGCCAGCAGCTTGACAGGGATCGGCTACACCTTC.

This clonotype was counted many times. This chain connects TRBV7-9 to TRBJ2-1; TRBD2 aligns across 11 bases. Germline V gene sequence: CDR1 SEHNR, CDR2 FQNEAQ (reference sequence). V lost 8 bases to trimming and J lost 6 bases; unmatched junction nucleotides: 12. The CDR3 extends over 16 amino acids. The CDR3 is CASVGTSGILVNEQFF. The CDR3 nucleotides are TGTGCCAGCGTCGGGACTAGCGGAATTTTGGTCAATGAGCAGTTCTTC.

This clonotype was counted only a few times. The chain is built from TRBV2 and TRBJ2-7; the D call may be TRBD1 or TRBD2 (5 bases each). Between the trimmed V and J ends, which lost 6 bases and 4 bases, there was a span of 13 bases. The CDR3 covers 13 residues. Germline-derived CDR1 and CDR2 are SNHLY and FYNNEI. CDR3 residues: CASRSGTLYEQYV. The CDR3 nucleotides are TGTGCCAGCAGGTCCGGGACCCTATACGAGCAGTACGTC.

This chain connects TRBV27 to TRBJ1-1, with D perhaps TRBD1 (5 bases). The CDR3 covers 13 residues. Trimming cost V 3 bases and J 3 bases, with 8 bases left between them. Germline loops: CDR1 MNHEY, CDR2 SMNVEV (reference sequence). Here the CDR3 DNA reads TGTGCCAGCAGTTTCGGGGGATACACTGAAGCTTTCTTT. Amino acids: CASSFGGYTEAFF.

This clonotype was observed at least ten times. V usage is TRBV12-3 or TRBV12-4 and J usage is TRBJ2-2; no clear D gene. This CDR3 contains 15 residues. The V end was cut by 6 bases, the J end by 5 bases, with 16 bases between. CDR3 protein: CASSPRPPQTGELFF. Here the CDR3 DNA reads TGTGCCAGCAGCCCCCGGCCGCCCCAAACCGGGGAGCTGTTTTTT.

The chain recombines TRBV27 with TRBJ2-7; tentative D call: TRBD2 (6 bases). CDR3 size: 15 residues. Trimming took 5 bases from V and 0 from J, leaving 14 bases between them. From germline, CDR1 is MNHEY and CDR2 SMNVEV (reference sequence). The CDR3 nucleotides are TGTGCCAGCAGTCCTTCACGGGAGAGCTCCTACGAGCAGTACGTC. Translating it yields CASSPSRESSYEQYV.

This clonotype was picked up many times. This chain joins TRBV7-9 and TRBJ2-7, with D uncertain. V was trimmed by 2 bases and J by 3 bases, leaving 5 bases between them. CDR1 SEHNR and CDR2 FQNEAQ come from the germline V gene (reference sequence). The CDR3 runs 12 residues. The CDR3 is CASSLSDYEQYV. CDR3 DNA: TGTGCCAGCAGCTTATCAGACTACGAGCAGTACGTC.

This clonotype has at least ten counts. Here the CDR3 reads CASSAYVGSDEQFF. The CDR3 DNA follows: TGTGCCAGCAGTGCATATGTAGGATCGGATGAGCAGTTCTTC. The chain uses TRBV2 and TRBJ2-1; D unclear. The germline gives CDR1 SNHLY, CDR2 FYNNEI. The CDR3 loop spans 14 amino acids. Trimming removed 4 bases at V and 8 bases at J, with 15 bases between.

The table lists this clonotype with a few counts. This chain connects TRBV27 to TRBJ2-7, with a tentative D call TRBD2 (6 bases). This CDR3 spans 14 amino acids. Germline CDR1 is MNHEY and CDR2 is SMNVEV (reference sequence). V lost 5 bases, J lost 4 bases, and 15 bases lay in between. CDR3 coding DNA: TGTGCCAGCAGTGTTTCGAATAGCGGTTACGAGCAGTACTTC. This gives the protein CASSVSNSGYEQYF.

This clonotype was counted many times. This chain's CDR3 is CASSSGAVSSYNEQFF. Here the CDR3 DNA reads TGTGCCAGCAGTTCAGGGGCAGTGAGCTCCTACAATGAGCAGTTCTTC. The chain uses TRBV27 and TRBJ2-1; possible D gene TRBD1, 6 bases. Looked up from germline, CDR1 is MNHEY and CDR2 is SMNVEV (reference sequence). Trimming took 4 bases from V and 0 from J, leaving 13 bases between them. The CDR3 is made up of 16 amino acids.

This clonotype was recorded a few times. This chain joins TRBV27 and TRBJ2-1, with 9 bases identical to TRBD2. This CDR3 has 15 residues. CDR1 and CDR2 from the germline V gene are MNHEY and SMNVEV (reference sequence). Germline trimming cut 5 bases from V and 7 bases from J; bases unmatched to any gene: 9. CDR3 DNA: TGTGCCAGCAGTCTCCAGCGGGAGGTACTGAATGAGCAGTTCTTC. This gives the protein CASSLQREVLNEQFF.